These T cell receptor beta chains were read from a single sample in a study of CD8+CD57+ T cells in acquired aplastic anemia. In TCRdb, the reads were re-called with MiXCR into one record per CDR3 protein. The sample includes around 15,000 distinct CDR3 sequences, 30% to 45% of them seen just once. The sequencing sample was made of CD8+CD57+ T cells sorted from PBMCs. The source is a human donor with aplastic anemia. CDR3s include the opening cysteine and the closing phenylalanine or tryptophan. The order of the fields is clone size, J gene, D gene, V gene, CDR3 DNA, CDR3 protein. The D gene is left open where the match is weak. Size is omitted from some rows. Given values are once, few, many or a class for expanded clones.

many | TRBJ2-1 | TRBD2 | TRBV15 | TGTGCCACCAGCAGAGTAGCGGGAGCCTACAATGAGCAGTTCTTC | CATSRVAGAYNEQFF
many | TRBJ1-2 | TRBD1 | TRBV5-6 | TGTGCCAGCAGATACAGGGGGCCCTATGGCTACACCTTC | CASRYRGPYGYTF
. | TRBJ1-5 | TRBD1 | TRBV12-3/TRBV12-4 | TGTGCCAGCAGCCAGGACAGGGTCGATCAGCCCCAGCATTTT | CASSQDRVDQPQHF
many | TRBJ2-1 | . | TRBV10-3 | TGTGCCATCAGCGAGCCACCGACAGGCCAAATCAAATCAAGTGAGCAGTTCTTC | CAISEPPTGQIKSSEQFF
few | TRBJ1-1 | . | TRBV7-2 | TGTGCCAGCACCTTAACCTTTGGCGGGACTGAAGCTTTCTTT | CASTLTFGGTEAFF
many | TRBJ2-1 | . | TRBV5-6 | TGTGCCAGCAGGGGGGTCGTGGAGACCTACAATGAGCAGTTCTTC | CASRGVVETYNEQFF
few | TRBJ1-5 | TRBD1 | TRBV15 | TGTGCCACCAGCCGGACAGGGGACGAGGGCAATCAGCCCCAGCATTTT | CATSRTGDEGNQPQHF
. | TRBJ2-7 | TRBD1 | TRBV15 | TGTGCCACCAGCAGCTTAGATCCCTCAGGACAGGGCTACGAGCAGTACTTC | CATSSLDPSGQGYEQYF
few | TRBJ1-5 | TRBD1 | TRBV19 | TGTGCCAGTAGATCTGACAGGGGGCCTCAGCCCCAGCATTTT | CASRSDRGPQPQHF
. | TRBJ2-7 | . | TRBV28 | TGTGCCAGCAGTGGATCTCGCTACGAGCAGTACTTC | CASSGSRYEQYF
many | TRBJ2-3 | . | TRBV20-1 | TGCAGTGCTAGACCTGGAGGACCCACAGATACGCAGTATTTT | CSARPGGPTDTQYF
few | TRBJ2-1 | . | TRBV20-1 | TGCAGTGCTAGCTCCGGGGCCTCCTACAATGAGCAGTTCTTC | CSASSGASYNEQFF
many | TRBJ1-1 | TRBD1 | TRBV5-1 | TGCGCCAGCAGCTTGGGACAGGGAGTAGCTGAAGCTTTCTTT | CASSLGQGVAEAFF
. | TRBJ2-2 | TRBD2 | TRBV10-1 | TGCGCCAGCAGTGAGTCTGGCGGGGGGAGCGGGGAGCTGTTTTTT | CASSESGGGSGELFF
. | TRBJ1-1 | . | TRBV9 | TGTGCCAGCAGCGTCGGGACATTAACTGAAGCTTTCTTT | CASSVGTLTEAFF
. | TRBJ1-6 | . | TRBV4-2 | TGTGCCAGCAGCCTCTATTTCTCCTATAATTCACCCCCCCACTTT | CASSLYFSYNSPPHF
few | TRBJ1-2 | TRBD1 | TRBV25-1 | TGTGCCAGCAGTAAGTGGGACAGCCCAATTGATGGCTACACCTTC | CASSKWDSPIDGYTF
. | TRBJ1-5 | . | TRBV9 | TGTGCCAGCAGCGTAGATGGGGTAGGTAGCAATCAGCCCCAGCATTTT | CASSVDGVGSNQPQHF
few | TRBJ2-7 | . | TRBV10-3 | TGTGCCATCAGCCTGGGCAGACTGTACTACGGGCAGTACTTC | CAISLGRLYYGQYF
few | TRBJ1-1 | . | TRBV5-6 | TGTGCCAGCAATGAGAAGGGGGGAGGCACTGAAGCTTTCTTT | CASNEKGGGTEAFF
many | TRBJ2-1 | . | TRBV29-1 | TGCAGCGTTGAGCTGGGCGTCGGTGAGCAGTTCTTC | CSVELGVGEQFF
. | TRBJ2-6 | . | TRBV6-1 | TGTGCCAGCAGTGGACCGGAGGGTGGGGCCAACGTCCTGACTTTC | CASSGPEGGANVLTF
once | TRBJ1-2 | . | TRBV5-3 | TGTGGCGGGACGGGGGATCTATTTTATGGCTACACCTTC | CGGTGDLFYGYTF
. | TRBJ2-5 | . | TRBV7-8 | TGTGCCAGCAGCTACAGCGAGACCCTGTACTTC | CASSYSETLYF
. | TRBJ2-7 | . | TRBV7-9 | TGTGCCAGCAGCTTGCCGGGGTTACCCTACGAGCAGTACTTC | CASSLPGLPYEQYF
. | TRBJ2-3 | . | TRBV29-1 | TGCAGCGTTGTCCCACGGGGGCAATGGGGGGACACAGATACGCAGTATTTT | CSVVPRGQWGDTDTQYF
few | TRBJ2-7 | . | TRBV7-8 | TGTGCCAGCAGCTTAGAGGGCCTTTACGAGCAGTACTTC | CASSLEGLYEQYF
. | TRBJ2-7 | . | TRBV24-1 | TGTGCCCGGGACTCGTACTACGAGCAGTACTTC | CARDSYYEQYF
many | TRBJ2-5 | TRBD2 | TRBV6-5 | TGTGCCAGCAGTCTTACCCGACTAGCTACCCAAGAGACCCAGTACTTC | CASSLTRLATQETQYF
. | TRBJ2-7 | TRBD1 | TRBV5-6 | TGTGCCAGCAGCCGGATCCGGGACAGCTCCTACGAGCAGTACTTC | CASSRIRDSSYEQYF
few | TRBJ2-2 | . | TRBV5-1 | TGCGCCAGCAGCTTGGCGGGGCTGAACACCGGGGAGCTGTTTTTT | CASSLAGLNTGELFF
few | TRBJ1-1 | . | TRBV15 | TGTGCCACCAGCAGAGATCCGGGGCCTGAAGCTTTCTTT | CATSRDPGPEAFF
many | TRBJ1-1 | . | TRBV6-5 | TGTGCCAGCAGTTATTGGATTAACACTGAAGCTTTCTTT | CASSYWINTEAFF
few | TRBJ1-2 | . | TRBV10-3 | TGTGCCATCAGTGAAGGCGAATATGGCTACACCTTC | CAISEGEYGYTF
. | TRBJ2-7 | TRBD2 | TRBV12-3/TRBV12-4 | TGTGCCAGCAGACGGACTAGCGGGGCCTCCTACGAGCAGTACTTC | CASRRTSGASYEQYF
. | TRBJ1-3 | . | TRBV12-5 | TGTGCTAGTCAGTCCACGGGGGGCGATGGAAACACCATATATTTT | CASQSTGGDGNTIYF
. | TRBJ2-5 | TRBD2 | TRBV6-2/TRBV6-3 | TGTGCCGGCGGTTATGGGACTAGCGGCCAAGAGACCCAGTACTTC | CAGGYGTSGQETQYF
. | TRBJ2-7 | TRBD2 | TRBV6-5 | TGTGCCAGCAGTTACTCGGTAGCGGGACACAACGAGCAGTACTTC | CASSYSVAGHNEQYF
. | TRBJ2-5 | TRBD2 | TRBV15 | TGTGCCACCAGCAGCACCACGGGGGGGCCTGAGACCCAGTACTTC | CATSSTTGGPETQYF
. | TRBJ2-5 | TRBD2 | TRBV15 | TGTGCCACCAGCAGTGGGACTAGCGGGGGGGCAGAGACCCAGTACTTC | CATSSGTSGGAETQYF
few | TRBJ2-1 | TRBD1 | TRBV29-1 | TGCAGCGTTGAAGACAACAGGGGGCCTCCCTACAATGAGCAGTTCTTC | CSVEDNRGPPYNEQFF
. | TRBJ1-4 | . | TRBV15 | TGTGCCACCAGCAGCGGGCTGTTTTTT | CATSSGLFF
once | TRBJ2-2 | TRBD1 | TRBV12-3/TRBV12-4 | TGTGCCAGCAGTTTATCAGGGGGTAGCACCGGGGAGCTGTTTTTT | CASSLSGGSTGELFF
. | TRBJ2-4 | . | TRBV6-5 | TGTGCCAGCAGTTACAGGGGCTTGGCCAGAAACATTCAGTACTTC | CASSYRGLARNIQYF
. | TRBJ2-5 | . | TRBV24-1 | TGTGCCACCAGTGATCCCCGTAGGGAAAACGATACTGTGACCCAGTACTTC | CATSDPRRENDTVTQYF
few | TRBJ2-7 | TRBD1 | TRBV18 | TGTGCCAGCTCCCCGACAGGGGGGGAGGGGGGGGATTCCTACGAGCAGTACTTC | CASSPTGGEGGDSYEQYF
many | TRBJ2-1 | . | TRBV7-7 | TGTGCTAGCAGCTCCGGCAATGAGCAGTTCTTC | CASSSGNEQFF
few | TRBJ1-1 | . | TRBV29-1 | TGCAGCGTTGAAGTTCCTGCAGCTTTCTTT | CSVEVPAAFF